The clone carrying this T cell receptor beta chain has ten or more counts. Antigen specificity is unknown. The data originate from a study of T cells in Graves' hyperthyroidism and ophthalmopathy. Study outcomes and limitations: Within blood appeared most thyroid clonotypes that had expanded above 0.001. Before onset, ophthalmopathy was predicted by the model a median roughly 6.4 months earlier.

The TCR beta CDR3 regions underwent amplification using RNA transcripts as the source. RT-PCR in the first round (using the HTBI primer set) targeted the TCR CDR3. TCRdb re-analysed the multiplex PCR reads in MiXCR, keeping a single row per CDR3 protein. Found here are 450,000 to 700,000 distinct CDR3 sequences, 46% of them singletons; the top ten hold around 7.7%. V lost 5 bases and J 1 base, leaving 11 bases between the germline ends. Per the germline V gene, CDR1 is MNHEY and CDR2 is SVGAGI. This CDR3 is 15 amino acids long. Clinical symptoms, serum thyroxine, TRAb, thyroid ultrasound and orbital computed tomography established diagnosis.

Material for sequencing was peripheral blood or thyroid tissue (not recorded which). The chain is built from TRBV6-5 and TRBJ2-2, with unresolved D. The TCR originated in a woman aged 18-30 years with Graves' hyperthyroidism. The CDR3 reads CASSAMAGNTGELFF. The DNA for the CDR3 is TGTGCCAGCAGTGCAATGGCAGGGAACACCGGGGAGCTGTTTTTT.